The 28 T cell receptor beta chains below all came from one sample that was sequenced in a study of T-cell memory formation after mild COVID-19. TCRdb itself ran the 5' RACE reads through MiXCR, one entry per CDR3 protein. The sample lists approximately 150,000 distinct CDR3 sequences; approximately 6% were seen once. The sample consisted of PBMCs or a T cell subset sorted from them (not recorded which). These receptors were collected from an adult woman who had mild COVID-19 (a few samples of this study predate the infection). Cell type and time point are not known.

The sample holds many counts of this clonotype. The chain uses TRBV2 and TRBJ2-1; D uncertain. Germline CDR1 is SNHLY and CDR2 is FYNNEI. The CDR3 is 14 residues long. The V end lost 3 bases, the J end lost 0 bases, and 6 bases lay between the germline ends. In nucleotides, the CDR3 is TGTGCCAGCAGTGACAGGAGCTCCTACAATGAGCAGTTCTTC. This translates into CASSDRSSYNEQFF.

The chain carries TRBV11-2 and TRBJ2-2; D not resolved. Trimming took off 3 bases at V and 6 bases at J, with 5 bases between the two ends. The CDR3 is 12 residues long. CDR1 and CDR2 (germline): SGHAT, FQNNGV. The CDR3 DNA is TGTGCCAGCAGCTTTAATCCCGGGGAGCTGTTTTTT. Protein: CASSFNPGELFF.

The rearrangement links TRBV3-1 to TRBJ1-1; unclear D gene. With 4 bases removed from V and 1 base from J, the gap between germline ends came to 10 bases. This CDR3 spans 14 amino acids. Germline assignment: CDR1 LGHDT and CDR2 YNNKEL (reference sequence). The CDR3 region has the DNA TGTGCCAGCAGCCGAAGTAGAGGGAACACTGAAGCTTTCTTT. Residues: CASSRSRGNTEAFF.

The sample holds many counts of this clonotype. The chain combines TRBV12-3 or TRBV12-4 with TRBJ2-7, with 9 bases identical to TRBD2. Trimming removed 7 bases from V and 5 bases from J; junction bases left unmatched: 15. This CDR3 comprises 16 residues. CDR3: CASTKGLAQRGDEQYF. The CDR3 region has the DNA TGTGCCAGCACCAAGGGACTAGCCCAGAGGGGAGACGAGCAGTACTTC.

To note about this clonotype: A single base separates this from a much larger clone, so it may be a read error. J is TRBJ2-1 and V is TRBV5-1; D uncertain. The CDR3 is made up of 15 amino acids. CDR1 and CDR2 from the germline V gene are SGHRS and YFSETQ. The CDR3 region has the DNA TGCGCCAGCGGCTTCGAGCCCTCTGCAGGCAATGAGCAGTTCTTC. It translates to CASGFEPSAGNEQFF.

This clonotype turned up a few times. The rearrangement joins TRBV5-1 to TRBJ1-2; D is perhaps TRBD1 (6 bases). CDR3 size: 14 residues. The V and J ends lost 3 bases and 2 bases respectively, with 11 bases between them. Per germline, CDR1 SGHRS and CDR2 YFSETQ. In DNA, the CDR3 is TGCGCCAGCAGCTACAGGGAGGCGAACTATGGCTACACCTTC. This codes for CASSYREANYGYTF.

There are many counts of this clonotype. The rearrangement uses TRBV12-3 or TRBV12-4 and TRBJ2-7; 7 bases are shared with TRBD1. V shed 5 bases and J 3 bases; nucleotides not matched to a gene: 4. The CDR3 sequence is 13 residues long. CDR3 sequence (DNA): TGTGCCAGCAGTCAGGGGGAAGGCTACGAGCAGTACTTC. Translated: CASSQGEGYEQYF.

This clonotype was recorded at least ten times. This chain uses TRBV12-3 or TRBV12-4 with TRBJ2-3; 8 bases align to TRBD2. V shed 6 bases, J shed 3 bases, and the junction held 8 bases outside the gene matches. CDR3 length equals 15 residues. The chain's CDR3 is CASRLARGGTDTQYF. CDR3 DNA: TGTGCCAGCAGACTCGCCCGGGGGGGTACAGATACGCAGTATTTT.

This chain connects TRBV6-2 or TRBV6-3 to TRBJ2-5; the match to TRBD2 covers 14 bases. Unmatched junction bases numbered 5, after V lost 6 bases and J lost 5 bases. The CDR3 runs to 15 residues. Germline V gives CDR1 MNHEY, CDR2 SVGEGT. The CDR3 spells CASRRLAGGPETQYF. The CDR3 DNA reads TGTGCCAGCAGACGACTAGCGGGAGGGCCGGAGACCCAGTACTTC.

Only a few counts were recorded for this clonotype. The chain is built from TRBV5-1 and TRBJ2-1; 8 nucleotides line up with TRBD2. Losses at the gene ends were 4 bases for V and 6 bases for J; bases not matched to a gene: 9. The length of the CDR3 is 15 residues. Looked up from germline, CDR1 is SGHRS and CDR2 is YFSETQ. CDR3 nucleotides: TGCGCCAGCAGCGTAACGGTCGGGGGGGCCAATGAGCAGTTCTTC. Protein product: CASSVTVGGANEQFF.

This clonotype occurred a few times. CDR3 sequence: CASSLTTPSSNQPQHF. As DNA, the CDR3 is TGTGCCAGCAGCCTAACTACGCCAAGCTCGAATCAGCCCCAGCATTTT. V usage is TRBV4-2 and J usage is TRBJ1-5; no reliable D call. V was pared by 4 bases and J by 4 bases, with 17 bases between. CDR3 length: 16 amino acids. The germline V gene has CDR1 LGHNA and CDR2 YNFKEQ.

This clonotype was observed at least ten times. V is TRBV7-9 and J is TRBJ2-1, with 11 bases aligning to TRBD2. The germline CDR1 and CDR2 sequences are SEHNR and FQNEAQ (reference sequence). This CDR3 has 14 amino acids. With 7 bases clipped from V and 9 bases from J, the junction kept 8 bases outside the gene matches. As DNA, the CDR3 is TGTGCCAGCATCATGGGTACTAGCGGGGGTGAGCAGTTCTTC. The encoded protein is CASIMGTSGGEQFF.

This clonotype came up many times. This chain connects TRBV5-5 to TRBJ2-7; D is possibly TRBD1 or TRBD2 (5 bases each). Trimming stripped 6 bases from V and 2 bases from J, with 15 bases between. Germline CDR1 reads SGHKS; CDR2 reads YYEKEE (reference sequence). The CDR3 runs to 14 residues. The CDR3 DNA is TGTGCCAGCAACGCCCGGGACGGAGCCTACGAGCAGTACTTC. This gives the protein CASNARDGAYEQYF.

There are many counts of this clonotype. The CDR3, as DNA: TGCAGCGTTTCTGTAGCTCGTCAGGATACGCAGTATTTT. Translation gives CSVSVARQDTQYF. The chain couples TRBV29-1 to TRBJ2-3; D is undetermined. Germline values: CDR1 SQVTM, CDR2 ANQGSEA. V lost 5 bases to trimming and J lost 6 bases, with 15 bases between them. The CDR3 sequence is 13 residues long.

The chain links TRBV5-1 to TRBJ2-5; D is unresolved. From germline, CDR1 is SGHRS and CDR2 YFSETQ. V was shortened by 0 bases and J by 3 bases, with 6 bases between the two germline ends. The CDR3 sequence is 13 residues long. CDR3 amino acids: CASSLGAEETQYF. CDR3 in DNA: TGCGCCAGCAGCTTGGGTGCCGAAGAGACCCAGTACTTC.

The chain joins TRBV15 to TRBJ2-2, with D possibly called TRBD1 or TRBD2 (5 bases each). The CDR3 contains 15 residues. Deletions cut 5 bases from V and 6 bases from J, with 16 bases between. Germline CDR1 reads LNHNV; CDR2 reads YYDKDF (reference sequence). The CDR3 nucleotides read TGTGCCACCAGCCCCACACGGCAGGGAGCCGGGGAGCTGTTTTTT. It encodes CATSPTRQGAGELFF. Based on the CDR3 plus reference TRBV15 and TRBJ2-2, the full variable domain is DAMVIQNPRYQVTQFGKPVTLSCSQTLNHNVMYWYQQKSSQAPKLLFHYYDKDFNNEADTPDNFQSRRPNTSFCFLDIRSPGLGDTAMYLCATSPTRQGAGELFFGEGSRLTVL.

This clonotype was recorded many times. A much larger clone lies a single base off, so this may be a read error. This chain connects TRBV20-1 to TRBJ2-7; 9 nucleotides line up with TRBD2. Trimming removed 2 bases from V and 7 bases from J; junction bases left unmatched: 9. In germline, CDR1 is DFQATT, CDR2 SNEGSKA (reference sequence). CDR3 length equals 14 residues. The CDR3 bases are TGCAGTGCTAGACTGGTAGCGGGAGTGGGAGAGCAGTACTTC. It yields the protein CSARLVAGVGEQYF.

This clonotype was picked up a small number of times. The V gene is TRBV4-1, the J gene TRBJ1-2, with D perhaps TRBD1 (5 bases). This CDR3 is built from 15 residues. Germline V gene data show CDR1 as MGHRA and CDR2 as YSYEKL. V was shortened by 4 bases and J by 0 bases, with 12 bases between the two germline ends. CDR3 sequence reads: CASSRGLGPNYGYTF. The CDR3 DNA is TGCGCCAGCAGCCGGGGGTTGGGACCTAACTATGGCTACACCTTC.

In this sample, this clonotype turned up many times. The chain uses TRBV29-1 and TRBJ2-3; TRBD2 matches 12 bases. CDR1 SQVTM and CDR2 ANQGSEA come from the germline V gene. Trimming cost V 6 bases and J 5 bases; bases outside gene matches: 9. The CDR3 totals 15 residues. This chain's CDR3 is CSVTELTSGGDTQYF. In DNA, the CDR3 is TGCAGCGTGACCGAGCTGACTAGCGGGGGAGATACGCAGTATTTT.

CDR3 loop: CASRPAGGGSYEQYF. Here the CDR3 DNA reads TGTGCCAGTAGGCCGGCAGGAGGAGGTTCCTACGAGCAGTACTTC. The chain has TRBV19 and TRBJ2-7, with a weak D call TRBD2 (5 bases). CDR3 length: 15 residues. The germline V and J ends were trimmed by 6 bases and 1 base, with 16 bases remaining between them. Germline V gene data show CDR1 as LNHDA and CDR2 as SQIVND (reference sequence). Full variable domain (missing parts from reference TRBV19 and TRBJ2-7): DGGITQSPKYLFRKEGQNVTLSCEQNLNHDAMYWYRQDPGQGLRLIYYSQIVNDFQKGDIAEGYSVSREKKESFPLTVTSAQKNPTAFYLCASRPAGGGSYEQYFGPGTRLTVT.

The CDR3 DNA follows: TGCGCCAGCAGCTTGGAGGGAGGATGGACTGAAGCTTTCTTT. The encoded protein is CASSLEGGWTEAFF. This rearrangement joins TRBV5-1 to TRBJ1-1; D uncertain. The length of the CDR3 is 14 residues. The V gene's germline CDR1 is SGHRS and CDR2 YFSETQ. The V end was cut by 0 bases, the J end by 5 bases, with 11 bases between.

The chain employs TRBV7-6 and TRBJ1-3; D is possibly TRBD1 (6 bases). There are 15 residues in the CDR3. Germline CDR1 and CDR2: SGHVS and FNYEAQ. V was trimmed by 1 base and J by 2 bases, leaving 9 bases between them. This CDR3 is CASSLGGGAGNTIYF. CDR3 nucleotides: TGTGCCAGCAGCTTAGGCGGGGGCGCTGGAAACACCATATATTTT.

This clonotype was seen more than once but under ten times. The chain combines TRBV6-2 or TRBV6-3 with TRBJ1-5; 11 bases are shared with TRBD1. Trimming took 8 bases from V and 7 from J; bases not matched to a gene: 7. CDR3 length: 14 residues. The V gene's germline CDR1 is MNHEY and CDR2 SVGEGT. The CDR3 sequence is CASAGTGGRQPQHF. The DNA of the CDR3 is TGTGCCAGCGCGGGGACAGGGGGTAGGCAGCCCCAGCATTTT.

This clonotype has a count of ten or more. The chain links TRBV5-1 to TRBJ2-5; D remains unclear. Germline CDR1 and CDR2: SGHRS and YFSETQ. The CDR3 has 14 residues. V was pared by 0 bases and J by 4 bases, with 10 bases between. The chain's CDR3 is CASSLEGNRETQYF. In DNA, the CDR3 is TGCGCCAGCAGCTTGGAAGGGAATAGAGAGACCCAGTACTTC.

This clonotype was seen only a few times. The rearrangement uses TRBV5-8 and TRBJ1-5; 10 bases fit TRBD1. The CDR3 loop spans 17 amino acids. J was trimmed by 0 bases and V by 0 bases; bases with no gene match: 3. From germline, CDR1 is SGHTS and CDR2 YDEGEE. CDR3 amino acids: CASSLGDRGYSNQPQHF. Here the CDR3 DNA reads TGTGCCAGCAGCTTGGGGGACAGGGGCTATAGCAATCAGCCCCAGCATTTT.

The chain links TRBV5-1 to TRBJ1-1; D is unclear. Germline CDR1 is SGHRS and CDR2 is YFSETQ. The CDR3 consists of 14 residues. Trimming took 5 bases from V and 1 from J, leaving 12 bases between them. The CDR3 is CASRLWETNTEAFF. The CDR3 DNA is TGCGCCAGCAGATTGTGGGAGACGAACACTGAAGCTTTCTTT.

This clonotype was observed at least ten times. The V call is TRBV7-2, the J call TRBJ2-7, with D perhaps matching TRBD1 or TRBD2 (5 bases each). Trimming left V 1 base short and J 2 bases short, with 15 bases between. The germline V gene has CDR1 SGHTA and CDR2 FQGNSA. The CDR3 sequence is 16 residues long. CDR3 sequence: CASSLGWGGSTYEQYF. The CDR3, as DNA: TGTGCCAGCAGCTTAGGTTGGGGCGGGTCTACCTACGAGCAGTACTTC.

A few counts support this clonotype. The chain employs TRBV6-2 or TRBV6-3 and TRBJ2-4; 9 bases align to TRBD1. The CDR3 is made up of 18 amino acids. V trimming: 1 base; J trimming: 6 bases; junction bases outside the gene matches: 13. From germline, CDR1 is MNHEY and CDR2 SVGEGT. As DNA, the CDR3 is TGTGCCAGCAGTTACTACGCAGTCGTTGGGACAGGGATAAACATTCAGTACTTC. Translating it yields CASSYYAVVGTGINIQYF.